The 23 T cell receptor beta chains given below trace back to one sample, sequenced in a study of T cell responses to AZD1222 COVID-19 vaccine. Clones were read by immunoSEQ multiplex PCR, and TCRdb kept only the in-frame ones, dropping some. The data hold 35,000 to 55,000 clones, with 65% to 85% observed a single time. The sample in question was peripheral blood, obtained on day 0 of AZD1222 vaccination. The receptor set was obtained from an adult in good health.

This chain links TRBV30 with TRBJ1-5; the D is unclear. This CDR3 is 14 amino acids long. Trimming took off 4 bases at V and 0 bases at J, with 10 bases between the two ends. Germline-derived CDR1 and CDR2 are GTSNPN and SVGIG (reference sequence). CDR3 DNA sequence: TGTGCCTGGAACGGGGTCGATAGCAATCAGCCCCAGCATTTT. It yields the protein CAWNGVDSNQPQHF.

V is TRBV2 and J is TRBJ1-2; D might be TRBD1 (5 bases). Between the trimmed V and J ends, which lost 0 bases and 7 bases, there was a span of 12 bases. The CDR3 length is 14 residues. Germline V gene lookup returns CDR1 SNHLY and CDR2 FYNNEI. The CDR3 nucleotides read TGTGCCAGCAGTGAAGCGCAGAGACAGCTTGGCTACACCTTC. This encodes CASSEAQRQLGYTF.

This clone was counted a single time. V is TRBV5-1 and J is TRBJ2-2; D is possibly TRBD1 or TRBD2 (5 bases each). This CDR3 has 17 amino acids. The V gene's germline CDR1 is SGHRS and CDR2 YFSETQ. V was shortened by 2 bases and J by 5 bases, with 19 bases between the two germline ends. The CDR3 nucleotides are TGCGCCAGCAGCTTAACCGGGACGGCCCTGGGGACCGGGGAGCTGTTTTTT. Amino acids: CASSLTGTALGTGELFF.

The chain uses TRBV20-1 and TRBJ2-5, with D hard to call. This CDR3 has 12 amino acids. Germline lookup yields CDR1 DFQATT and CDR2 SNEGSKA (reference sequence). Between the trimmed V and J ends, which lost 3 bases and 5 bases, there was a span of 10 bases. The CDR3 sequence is CSASYESETQYF. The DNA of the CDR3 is TGCAGTGCTAGTTACGAGTCTGAGACCCAGTACTTC.

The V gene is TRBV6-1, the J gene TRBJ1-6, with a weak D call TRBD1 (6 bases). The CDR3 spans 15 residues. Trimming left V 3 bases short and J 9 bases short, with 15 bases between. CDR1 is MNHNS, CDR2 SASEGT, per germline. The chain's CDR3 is CASSDTPVGGSPLHF. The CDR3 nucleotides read TGTGCCAGCAGTGATACCCCGGTAGGGGGTTCACCCCTCCACTTT.

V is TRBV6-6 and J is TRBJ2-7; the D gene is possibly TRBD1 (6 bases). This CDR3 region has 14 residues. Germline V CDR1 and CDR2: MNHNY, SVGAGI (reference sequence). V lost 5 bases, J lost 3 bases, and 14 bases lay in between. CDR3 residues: CASSTAGRGYEQYF. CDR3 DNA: TGTGCCAGCAGTACAGCAGGCAGGGGCTACGAGCAGTACTTC.

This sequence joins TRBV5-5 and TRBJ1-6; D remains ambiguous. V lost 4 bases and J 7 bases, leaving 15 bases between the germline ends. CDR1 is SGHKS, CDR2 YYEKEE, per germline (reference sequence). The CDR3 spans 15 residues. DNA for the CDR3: TGTGCCAGCAGCCCCTCGGGCTCGGGAAATTCACCCCTCCACTTT. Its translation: CASSPSGSGNSPLHF.

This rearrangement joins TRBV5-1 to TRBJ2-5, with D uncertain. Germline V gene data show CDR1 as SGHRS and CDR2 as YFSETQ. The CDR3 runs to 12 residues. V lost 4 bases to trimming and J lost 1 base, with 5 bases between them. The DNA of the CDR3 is TGCGCCAGCAGCGTACTCCAAGAGACCCAGTACTTC. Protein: CASSVLQETQYF.

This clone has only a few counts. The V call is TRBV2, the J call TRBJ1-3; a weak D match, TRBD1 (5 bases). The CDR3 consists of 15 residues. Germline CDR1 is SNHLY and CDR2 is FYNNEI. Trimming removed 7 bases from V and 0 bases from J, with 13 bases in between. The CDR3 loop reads CASTLGEVSGNTIYF. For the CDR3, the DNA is TGTGCCAGCACCCTGGGGGAAGTCTCTGGAAACACCATATATTTT.

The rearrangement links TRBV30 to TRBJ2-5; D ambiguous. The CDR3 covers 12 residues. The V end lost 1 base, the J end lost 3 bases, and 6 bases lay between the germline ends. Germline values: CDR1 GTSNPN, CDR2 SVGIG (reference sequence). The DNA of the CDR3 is TGTGCCTGGAGTGCTGCAGAAGAGACCCAGTACTTC. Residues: CAWSAAEETQYF.

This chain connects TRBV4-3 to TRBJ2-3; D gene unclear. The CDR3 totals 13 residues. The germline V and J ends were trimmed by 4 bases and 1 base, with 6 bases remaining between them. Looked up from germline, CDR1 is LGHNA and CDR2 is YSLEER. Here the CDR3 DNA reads TGCGCCAGCAGCCCCGGCCGCACAGATACGCAGTATTTT. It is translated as CASSPGRTDTQYF.

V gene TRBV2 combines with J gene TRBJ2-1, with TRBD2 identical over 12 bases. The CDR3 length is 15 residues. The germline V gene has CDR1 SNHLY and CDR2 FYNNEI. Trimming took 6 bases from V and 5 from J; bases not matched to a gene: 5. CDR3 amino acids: CASRTGLAGHNEQFF. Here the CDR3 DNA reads TGTGCCAGCAGGACGGGACTAGCGGGCCACAATGAGCAGTTCTTC.

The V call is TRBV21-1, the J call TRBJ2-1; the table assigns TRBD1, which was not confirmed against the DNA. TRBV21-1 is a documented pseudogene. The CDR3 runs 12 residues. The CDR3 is CASSIGANEQFF. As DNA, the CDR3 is TGTGCCAGCAGCATAGGGGCGAATGAGCAGTTCTTC.

CDR3 in DNA: TGTGCCAGCAGCCCCAGTATAAGGATCTACGAGCAGTACTTC. As protein: CASSPSIRIYEQYF. The chain has TRBV9 and TRBJ2-7; D remains ambiguous. CDR1 is SGDLS and CDR2 is YYNGEE in the germline V gene. The V gene lost 4 bases and the J gene lost 3 bases, with 14 bases spanning the gap. CDR3 length: 14 amino acids.

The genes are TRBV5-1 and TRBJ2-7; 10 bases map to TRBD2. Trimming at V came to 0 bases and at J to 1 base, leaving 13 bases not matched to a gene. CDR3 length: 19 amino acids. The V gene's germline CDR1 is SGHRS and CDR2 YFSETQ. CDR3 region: CASSLGGGASGRASYEQYF. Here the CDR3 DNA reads TGCGCCAGCAGCTTGGGCGGGGGTGCCAGCGGGAGGGCGTCCTACGAGCAGTACTTC.

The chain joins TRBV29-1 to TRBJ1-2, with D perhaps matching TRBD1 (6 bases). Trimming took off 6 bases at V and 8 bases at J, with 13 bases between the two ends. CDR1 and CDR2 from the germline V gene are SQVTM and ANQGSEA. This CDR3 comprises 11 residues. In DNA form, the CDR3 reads TGCAGCGTGAGGGGGGCGTCGGGCTACACCTTC. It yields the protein CSVRGASGYTF. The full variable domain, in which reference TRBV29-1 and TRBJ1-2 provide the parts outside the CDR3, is SAVISQKPSRDICQRGTSLTIQCQVDSQVTMMFWYRQQPGQSLTLIATANQGSEATYESGFVIDKFPISRPNLTFSTLTVSNMSPEDSSIYLCSVRGASGYTFGSGTRLTVV.

The CDR3 region is CASSLALAPTETQYF. For the CDR3, the DNA is TGTGCCAGCAGCTTAGCGTTGGCCCCCACCGAGACCCAGTACTTC. The chain employs TRBV7-8 and TRBJ2-5; D remains unclear. The V end was cut by 0 bases, the J end by 5 bases, with 13 bases between. Germline-derived CDR1 and CDR2 are SGHVS and FQNEAQ. There are 15 residues in the CDR3. Looking up the rest from reference TRBV7-8 and TRBJ2-5 gives the full variable domain: GAGVSQSPRYKVAKRGQDVALRCDPISGHVSLFWYQQALGQGPEFLTYFQNEAQLDKSGLPSDRFFAERPEGSVSTLKIQRTQQEDSAVYLCASSLALAPTETQYFGPGTRLLVL.

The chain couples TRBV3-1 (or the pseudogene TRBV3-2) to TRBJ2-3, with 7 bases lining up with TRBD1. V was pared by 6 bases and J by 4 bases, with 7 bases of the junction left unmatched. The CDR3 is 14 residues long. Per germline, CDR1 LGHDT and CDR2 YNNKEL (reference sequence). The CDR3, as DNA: TGTGCCAGCAGTCTCGAGGGGGCGTCAGATACGCAGTATTTT. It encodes CASSLEGASDTQYF.

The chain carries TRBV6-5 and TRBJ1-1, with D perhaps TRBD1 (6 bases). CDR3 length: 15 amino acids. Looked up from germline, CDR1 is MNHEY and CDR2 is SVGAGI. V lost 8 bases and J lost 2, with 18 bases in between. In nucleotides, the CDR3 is TGTGCCAGCGCAAACTCCGCCAGGGGAAACACTGAAGCTTTCTTT. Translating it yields CASANSARGNTEAFF.

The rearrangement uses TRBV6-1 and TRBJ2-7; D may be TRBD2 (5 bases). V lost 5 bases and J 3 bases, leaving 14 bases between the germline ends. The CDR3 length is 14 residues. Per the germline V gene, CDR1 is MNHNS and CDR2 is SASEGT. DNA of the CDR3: TGTGCCAGCAGTAACTCGGACGGGGTCTACGAGCAGTACTTC. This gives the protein CASSNSDGVYEQYF.

The CDR3 loop reads CASSLRQENTEAFF. The CDR3 DNA follows: TGCGCCAGCAGCCTCCGACAGGAAAACACTGAAGCTTTCTTT. The gene calls are TRBV5-1 and TRBJ1-1, with a possible D match to TRBD1 (6 bases). The V gene's germline CDR1 is SGHRS and CDR2 YFSETQ. V gave up 4 bases and J gave up 2 bases, with 12 bases separating them. The CDR3 length is 14 residues.

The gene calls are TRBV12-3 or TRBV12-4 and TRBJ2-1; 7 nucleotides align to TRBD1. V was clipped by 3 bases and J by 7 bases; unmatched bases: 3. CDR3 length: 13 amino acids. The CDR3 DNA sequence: TGTGCCAGCAGTTTGGCACAGGGGAATGAGCAGTTCTTC. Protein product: CASSLAQGNEQFF.

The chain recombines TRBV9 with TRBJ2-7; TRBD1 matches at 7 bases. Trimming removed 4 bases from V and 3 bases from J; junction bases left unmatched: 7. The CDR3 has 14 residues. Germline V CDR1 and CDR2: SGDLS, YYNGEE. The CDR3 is CASSPQGSLYEQYF. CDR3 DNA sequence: TGTGCCAGCAGCCCACAGGGGAGCCTCTACGAGCAGTACTTC.